Below are 2 T cell receptor beta chains sequenced from a single sample in a study of vaccination and CD4 T cells after COVID-19 (dated by TCRdb to between 2021 and 2024). Library preparation used PCR. Data came from an Illumina iSeq 100. DNA from cultured CD4+ T cells was subjected to TCR sequencing with the Oncomine TCR Beta short-read assay at the Johns Hopkins FTIC core. TCRdb reprocessing: public reads trimmed at Q25 with fastp, clones called with MiXCR, in-frame beta chains kept. One record per CDR3 amino acid sequence lists the most common genes and DNA. The sample table records approximately 17,000 distinct CDR3 sequences; about 50% of these occur just once. Less than 20% of the sample is held by the ten biggest clonotypes. Sample time point, as interpreted from the label and publication: late sampling 161 to 241 days after vaccination in three convalescent patients. Interpreted using the paper, the treatment or condition label stands for: approximately 9-day PBMC culture with coronavirus spike peptide pools or control peptides (ViraFEST assay).

Their cognate antigens are unknown. Specimen: CD4+ T cells from blood, cultured in vitro, collected about 7 months after SARS-CoV-2 vaccination. The receptors were gathered from a human donor who had recovered from COVID-19.

The chain couples TRBV6-5 to TRBJ2-5; no reliable D call. Between the trimmed V and J ends, which lost 3 bases and 1 base, there was a span of 6 bases. From germline, CDR1 is MNHEY and CDR2 SVGAGI. The CDR3 length is 13 residues. CDR3 nucleotides: TGTGCCAGCAGTTATCTGAGCCAAGAGACCCAGTACTTC. Its translation is CASSYLSQETQYF.

The V gene is TRBV6-1, the J gene TRBJ2-7; a weak D match, TRBD2 (5 bases). Trimming pared 7 bases from V and 0 bases from J, leaving 13 bases between. From germline, CDR1 is MNHNS and CDR2 SASEGT. CDR3 length: 14 residues. The CDR3 is CASTRTPSSYEQYF. Here the CDR3 DNA reads TGTGCCAGCACCCGGACTCCTAGCTCCTACGAGCAGTACTTC.